What follows are 25 T cell receptor beta chains derived from one specimen sequenced in a study of regulatory T cells in long-lasting Graves disease (dated by TCRdb to 2020 to 2022). Library prep was done by multiplex PCR. These reads were obtained on an Illumina HiSeq 4000. TCR beta libraries were built with iRepertoire HTBI primers and Arm-PCR amplification of CDR3 regions. In-frame beta chains were kept once TCRdb had trimmed the public reads at Q25 with fastp and called clones with MiXCR. Records with the same CDR3 protein are collapsed into one entry carrying the most frequent genes and DNA. Recorded for this sample are roughly 560,000 distinct CDR3 sequences; about 12% of them occurred a single time. The leading ten clones occupy about 8.9% of the sample. The sample's time point, from its label and the paper: newly diagnosed GD, antithyroid drugs for less than 3 months. RNA was extracted from PBMCs in TRIzol for both TCR sequencing and RNA sequencing.

These same data were also listed under a study on T cells in Graves' hyperthyroidism and ophthalmopathy.

The sample here was peripheral blood mononuclear cells (PBMCs), taken at new diagnosis, from a patient treated with antithyroid drugs. These receptors were taken from a woman younger than 45 with Graves disease. Donor details come from another sample of the same person, matched by shared clones.

The genes are TRBV6-1 and TRBJ1-2; D possibly corresponds to TRBD1 (5 bases). The length of the CDR3 is 14 residues. Trimming took off 5 bases at V and 3 bases at J, with 13 bases between the two ends. CDR1 and CDR2 (germline): MNHNS, SASEGT. CDR3 sequence reads: CASSRDGNYYGYTF. In DNA, the CDR3 is TGTGCCAGCAGTCGGGACGGCAACTACTATGGCTACACCTTC.

The J gene is TRBJ1-2, the V gene TRBV4-2; TRBD1 matches at 7 bases. Trimming cost V 2 bases and J 1 base; bases outside gene matches: 10. Germline-derived CDR1 and CDR2 are LGHNA and YNFKEQ. The CDR3 sequence is 17 residues long. The CDR3 DNA reads as TGTGCCAGCAGCCAACTTCTACCACAGGGGCTTAACTATGGCTACACCTTC. Residues: CASSQLLPQGLNYGYTF.

Remarks on this clonotype: A much larger clone lies a single base off, so this may be a read error. The rearrangement uses TRBV6-2 or TRBV6-3 and TRBJ2-1; 12 bases fit TRBD2. CDR1 is MNHEY, CDR2 SVGEGT, per germline. J lost 6 bases, V lost 4 bases, and 7 bases had no gene match. This CDR3 contains 16 residues. CDR3 protein: CASSSPGLAGSNEQFF. DNA of the CDR3: TGTGCCAGCAGTTCTCCTGGACTAGCGGGGAGCAATGAGCAGTTCTTC.

This clonotype was seen a single time. The J gene is TRBJ2-6, the V gene TRBV6-1; D gene ambiguous. Germline CDR1 MNHNS, CDR2 SASEGT. This CDR3 spans 15 amino acids. V lost 6 bases to trimming and J lost 0 bases, with 9 bases between them. DNA of the CDR3: TGTGCCAGCAGGTACATGCTCTCTGGGGCCAACGTCCTGACTTTC. It is translated as CASRYMLSGANVLTF.

The chain carries TRBV7-2 and TRBJ2-5, with D unresolved. The germline V and J ends were trimmed by 5 bases and 5 bases, with 15 bases remaining between them. Looked up from germline, CDR1 is SGHTA and CDR2 is FQGNSA. The CDR3 is made up of 14 amino acids. As DNA, the CDR3 is TGTGCCAGCAGCATTAGTAAAGGGATTGAGACCCAGTACTTC. The encoded protein is CASSISKGIETQYF.

This clonotype was found many times. The chain recombines TRBV3-1 with TRBJ1-2; D is undetermined. V lost 4 bases and J lost 7, with 13 bases in between. The CDR3 consists of 13 residues. Germline CDR1 LGHDT, CDR2 YNNKEL (reference sequence). The CDR3 bases are TGTGCCAGCAGCCCAGCACTAAGTATTGGCTACACCTTC. It translates to CASSPALSIGYTF.

The chain links TRBV7-2 to TRBJ1-6; D is unclear. The germline V gene has CDR1 SGHTA and CDR2 FQGNSA. This CDR3 contains 13 residues. V dropped 6 bases and J dropped 10 bases, with 13 bases sitting between them. CDR3 sequence reads: CASSFAQSSPLHF. The CDR3 region has the DNA TGTGCCAGCAGTTTTGCACAGTCATCACCCCTCCACTTT.

This clonotype was counted ten times or more. The chain employs TRBV11-2 and TRBJ2-5; D ambiguous. V was trimmed by 1 base and J by 1 base, leaving 10 bases between them. Germline V CDR1 and CDR2: SGHAT, FQNNGV. CDR3 length: 15 residues. CDR3 sequence reads: CASSLGFPIQETQYF. CDR3 nucleotides: TGTGCCAGCAGCTTAGGGTTCCCTATCCAAGAGACCCAGTACTTC.

This clonotype has only a few counts. V is TRBV10-2 and J is TRBJ1-6; no reliable D call. The germline CDR1 and CDR2 sequences are WSHSY and SAAADI. This CDR3 is 14 amino acids long. V was clipped by 6 bases and J by 5 bases, with 11 bases between them. CDR3 bases: TGCGCCAGCAGGACCGGGTCCCATAATTCACCCCTCCACTTT. Translation: CASRTGSHNSPLHF.

This clonotype came up a few times. Given a much more abundant clone one base away, this may be a read error. The rearrangement links TRBV20-1 to TRBJ1-4, with D uncertain. The CDR3 sequence is 12 residues long. Germline-derived CDR1 and CDR2 are DFQATT and SNEGSKA (reference sequence). The CDR3 reads CSASGNNEKLLF. CDR3 DNA sequence: TGCAGTGCTTCGGGGAATAATGAAAAACTGCTTTTT.

This clonotype was detected only once. This chain links TRBV30 with TRBJ2-3; D gene uncertain. Trimming shortened V by 0 bases and J by 3 bases, and 10 bases separated the two germline ends. The CDR3 runs to 14 residues. CDR1 is GTSNPN, CDR2 SVGIG, per germline (reference sequence). The CDR3 spells CAWSVRGGTDTQYF. The CDR3 bases are TGTGCCTGGAGTGTACGTGGTGGGACAGATACGCAGTATTTT.

This clonotype was seen many times. The chain joins TRBV19 to TRBJ1-5; tentatively, D is TRBD1 (5 bases). The V end was cut by 5 bases, the J end by 0 bases, with 11 bases between. This CDR3 has 15 residues. The V gene's germline CDR1 is LNHDA and CDR2 SQIVND (reference sequence). In DNA, the CDR3 is TGTGCCAGTAGTTCGGGGGTCTATAGCAATCAGCCCCAGCATTTT. Its protein product is CASSSGVYSNQPQHF.

The rearrangement links TRBV4-1 to TRBJ2-3; D is uncertain. Trimming pared 4 bases from V and 0 bases from J, leaving 11 bases between. CDR1 and CDR2 from the germline V gene are MGHRA and YSYEKL. This CDR3 is 15 amino acids long. CDR3 in DNA: TGCGCCAGCAGCCTGGGGTGGGATAGCACAGATACGCAGTATTTT. Translating it yields CASSLGWDSTDTQYF.

The V gene is TRBV11-3, the J gene TRBJ1-2, with D tentatively TRBD1 (5 bases). The V gene lost 0 bases and the J gene lost 7 bases, with 15 bases spanning the gap. The CDR3 sequence is 15 residues long. The germline V gene has CDR1 SGHNT and CDR2 YENEEA. CDR3 sequence: CASSLDPSGFSGYTF. The CDR3 coding sequence is TGTGCCAGCAGCTTAGATCCCTCAGGGTTCAGTGGCTACACCTTC.

This clonotype was observed a handful of times. This chain joins TRBV14 and TRBJ2-7; D tentatively fits TRBD1 or TRBD2 (6 bases each). This CDR3 spans 15 amino acids. The germline V gene has CDR1 SGHDN and CDR2 FVKESK. V lost 0 bases, J lost 5 bases, and 14 bases lay in between. CDR3 sequence: CASSQDRGQTDEQYF. The CDR3 bases are TGTGCCAGCAGCCAAGATCGGGGGCAGACGGACGAGCAGTACTTC.

This clonotype was detected only a few times. CDR3 sequence reads: CASSLNDGKLFF. The CDR3 DNA reads TGTGCCAGCAGTTTGAATGATGGAAAACTGTTTTTT. This chain joins TRBV12-3 or TRBV12-4 and TRBJ1-4; D call uncertain. This CDR3 spans 12 amino acids. Trimming removed 3 bases from V and 10 bases from J, with 9 bases in between.

This chain connects TRBV6-1 to TRBJ2-2, with D hard to call. CDR3 size: 13 residues. Germline CDR1 and CDR2: MNHNS and SASEGT. V dropped 6 bases and J dropped 6 bases, with 11 bases sitting between them. The CDR3 protein is CASSWVSPGELFF. In DNA, the CDR3 is TGTGCCAGCAGCTGGGTGAGCCCCGGGGAGCTGTTTTTT.

This clonotype has ten or more counts. The CDR3 is CASSHRDGYEQYF. The CDR3 coding sequence is TGTGCCAGCAGTCACAGGGACGGCTACGAGCAGTACTTC. V gene TRBV6-2 or TRBV6-3 combines with J gene TRBJ2-7, with D perhaps matching TRBD1 (6 bases). The germline CDR1 and CDR2 sequences are MNHEY and SVGEGT. The CDR3 sequence is 13 residues long. With 5 bases removed from V and 3 bases from J, the gap between germline ends came to 11 bases.

This clonotype was counted a few times. The chain couples TRBV3-1 to TRBJ2-1, with 10 nucleotides matching TRBD2. CDR1 is LGHDT, CDR2 YNNKEL, per germline (reference sequence). Unmatched junction bases numbered 8, after V lost 4 bases and J lost 8 bases. This CDR3 has 15 amino acids. CDR3 region: CASSRFSGRFDEQFF. The CDR3 coding sequence is TGTGCCAGCAGCCGTTTTAGCGGGAGGTTCGATGAGCAGTTCTTC.

This clonotype was counted a few times. The gene calls are TRBV11-3 and TRBJ2-3, with D hard to call. The length of the CDR3 is 12 residues. Germline values: CDR1 SGHNT, CDR2 YENEEA. V lost 3 bases and J 6 bases, leaving 7 bases between the germline ends. The CDR3, as DNA: TGTGCCAGCAGCTTTTCGTCGGATACGCAGTATTTT. Translation gives CASSFSSDTQYF.

This chain uses TRBV5-1 with TRBJ1-4; 10 bases match TRBD1. The CDR3 has 15 amino acids. Germline lookup yields CDR1 SGHRS and CDR2 YFSETQ. The V segment lost 0 bases and the J segment 7 bases; nucleotides outside the gene matches: 3. CDR3 bases: TGCGCCAGCAGCTTGGGACAGGGGGCGACTGAAAAACTGTTTTTT. It codes for CASSLGQGATEKLFF.

This clonotype was detected ten times or more. This chain links TRBV28 with TRBJ2-5; D is perhaps TRBD2 (5 bases). Germline-derived CDR1 and CDR2 are MDHEN and SYDVKM. The CDR3 extends over 13 amino acids. V was clipped by 6 bases and J by 7 bases, with 15 bases between them. The CDR3 region is CASSATARGTQYF. CDR3 DNA: TGTGCCAGCAGCGCTACAGCCCGGGGGACCCAGTACTTC.

Of note for this clonotype: A read error may produce the germline difference seen at one junction end. This chain joins TRBV5-1 and TRBJ2-7, with 10 bases aligning to TRBD2. The V gene's germline CDR1 is SGHRS and CDR2 YFSETQ. This CDR3 has 15 residues. This CDR3 is CASRLAGTSDYEQYF. CDR3 sequence (DNA): TGCGCCAGCAGGTTGGCCGGGACTAGCGACTACGAGCAGTACTTC.

This clonotype was seen repeatedly, ten times or more. V gene TRBV9 combines with J gene TRBJ2-7, with D possibly TRBD2 on 6 matching bases. Trimming shortened V by 4 bases and J by 3 bases, and 17 bases separated the two germline ends. The CDR3 loop spans 15 amino acids. Germline V lookup: CDR1 SGDLS, CDR2 YYNGEE. The DNA of the CDR3 is TGTGCCAGCAGCCCGGGGACTGACTCCCTCTACGAGCAGTACTTC. Translated, it gives CASSPGTDSLYEQYF.

The CDR3 is CASSDRGFYDEQYF. In nucleotides, the CDR3 is TGTGCCAGCAGTGACAGGGGCTTCTACGATGAGCAGTACTTC. The rearrangement joins TRBV6-1 to TRBJ2-1, with D possibly being TRBD1 (6 bases). The tail of the sequence fits TRBJ2-7 better, so the J call may be wrong. Per germline, CDR1 MNHNS and CDR2 SASEGT. The CDR3 has 14 amino acids.